A single sample is the source of the 27 T cell receptor beta chains below, sequenced in a study of CD8 T cells in ankylosing spondylitis. TCRdb used MiXCR to reprocess the 5' RACE reads, holding one entry per CDR3 protein. The sample has tens of thousands of distinct CDR3 sequences; 6.5% to 9.5% are singletons. The sequencing sample was made of blood. All receptors derive from a male donor with ankylosing spondylitis or in good health (not recorded which).

This clonotype was seen only a few times. The chain is built from TRBV28 and TRBJ2-7; D uncertain. V was shortened by 5 bases and J by 3 bases, with 14 bases between the two germline ends. This CDR3 has 14 residues. The germline gives CDR1 MDHEN, CDR2 SYDVKM. The CDR3 region has the DNA TGTGCCAGCAGTCGCGGCAGGCCCCGCTACGAGCAGTACTTC. Its protein product is CASSRGRPRYEQYF.

This clonotype was found a few times. The rearrangement uses TRBV7-2 and TRBJ2-2; 13 nucleotides line up with TRBD2. V lost 5 bases, J lost 1 base, and 10 bases stayed unmatched. CDR1 and CDR2 from the germline V gene are SGHTA and FQGNSA. This CDR3 contains 19 residues. CDR3 coding DNA: TGTGCCAGCAGCCCAAGACTAGCGGGAGGACCGGGGAACACCGGGGAGCTGTTTTTT. Amino acids: CASSPRLAGGPGNTGELFF.

This clonotype was detected only a few times. The chain couples TRBV27 to TRBJ2-2, with 11 bases lining up with TRBD2. Germline V gene sequence: CDR1 MNHEY, CDR2 SMNVEV (reference sequence). Trimming at V came to 9 bases and at J to 6 bases, leaving 9 bases not matched to a gene. The CDR3 is made up of 15 amino acids. The CDR3 DNA reads as TGTGCCAGTCAACTAGCGGGAGTTGCAGCCGGGGAGCTGTTTTTT. Translated, it gives CASQLAGVAAGELFF.

Here the CDR3 DNA reads TGTGCCAGCAGTCCCGGGACGGTTTCCTACAATGAGCAGTTCTTC. Translation: CASSPGTVSYNEQFF. The chain recombines TRBV12-3 or TRBV12-4 with TRBJ2-1, with D perhaps given as TRBD1 or TRBD2 (5 bases each). The CDR3 sequence is 15 residues long. V was cut by 5 bases and J by 1 base, with 12 bases left in between.

V gene TRBV20-1 combines with J gene TRBJ2-4, with no clear D. Germline CDR1 reads DFQATT; CDR2 reads SNEGSKA (reference sequence). Trimming took off 0 bases at V and 0 bases at J, with 12 bases between the two ends. The CDR3 runs 16 residues. The CDR3 sequence is CSARDLRLLAKNIQYF. CDR3 coding DNA: TGCAGTGCTAGAGATCTGAGACTTCTAGCCAAAAACATTCAGTACTTC.

The sample holds many counts of this clonotype. V and J are TRBV20-1 and TRBJ2-1, with TRBD2 identical over 12 bases. The CDR3 contains 13 residues. Germline trimming cut 5 bases from V and 10 bases from J; bases unmatched to any gene: 6. Germline-derived CDR1 and CDR2 are DFQATT and SNEGSKA (reference sequence). The chain's CDR3 is CSAPRTSGMEQFF. Written as DNA, the CDR3 is TGCAGTGCTCCTCGGACTAGCGGGATGGAGCAGTTCTTC.

V usage is TRBV7-2 and J usage is TRBJ2-1; no definite D call. This CDR3 region has 12 residues. V was pared by 1 base and J by 10 bases, with 8 bases between. Germline V gene lookup returns CDR1 SGHTA and CDR2 FQGNSA. In DNA form, the CDR3 reads TGTGCCAGCAGCTTAGTACTTTCGGAGCAGTTCTTC. Protein sequence: CASSLVLSEQFF.

This clonotype was seen more than once but under ten times. The germline gene is not matched at one end of the junction; a read error may be the cause. The V and J genes are TRBV29-1 and TRBJ1-1, with a weak D call TRBD1 (5 bases). The CDR3 has 13 amino acids. The germline gives CDR1 SQVTM, CDR2 ANQGSEA. CDR3 sequence reads: CSVEDAGLTEAFF. The DNA for the CDR3 is TGCAGCGTGGAAGATGCGGGGCTCACTGAAGCTTTCTTT.

This clonotype has more than one count but fewer than ten. V and J are TRBV28 and TRBJ2-3; D remains unclear. Germline lookup yields CDR1 MDHEN and CDR2 SYDVKM. V was clipped by 6 bases and J by 2 bases, with 6 bases between them. The length of the CDR3 is 12 residues. In DNA form, the CDR3 reads TGTGCCAGCAGCCGGGCCACAGATACGCAGTATTTT. Translated, it gives CASSRATDTQYF.

A few counts support this clonotype. The rearrangement links TRBV20-1 to TRBJ2-1, with 7 nucleotides matching TRBD1. CDR1 and CDR2 (germline): DFQATT, SNEGSKA (reference sequence). With V trimmed by 3 bases and J by 3 bases, 5 bases remained unmatched. The CDR3 is 14 amino acids. CDR3 DNA: TGCAGTGCTAGTACAGGGGCCCGCTACAATGAGCAGTTCTTC. Translation: CSASTGARYNEQFF.

A few counts support this clonotype. The rearrangement joins TRBV20-1 to TRBJ1-1; weak D call: TRBD1 (5 bases). CDR3 length equals 14 residues. Between the trimmed V and J ends, which lost 6 bases and 6 bases, there was a span of 20 bases. Germline CDR1 DFQATT, CDR2 SNEGSKA (reference sequence). CDR3 in amino acids: CSAPPGAGLAEAFF. The DNA of the CDR3 is TGCAGTGCCCCCCCCGGGGCAGGGCTCGCTGAAGCTTTCTTT.

This clonotype has just a few counts. The V call is TRBV28, the J call TRBJ2-7, with D possibly TRBD1 on 6 matching bases. This CDR3 region has 15 residues. Germline loops: CDR1 MDHEN, CDR2 SYDVKM. V lost 3 bases, J lost 3 bases, and 15 bases lay in between. The CDR3 sequence is CASSFGRGQHYEQYV. Written as DNA, the CDR3 is TGTGCCAGCAGTTTTGGCCGTGGACAGCACTACGAGCAGTACGTC.

Written as DNA, the CDR3 is TGTGCCAGCAGTCCCGACAGGGAGTCCTACGAGCAGTACTTC. Amino acids: CASSPDRESYEQYF. V and J are TRBV6-5 and TRBJ2-7; 7 nucleotides align to TRBD1. The germline gives CDR1 MNHEY, CDR2 SVGAGI. The J segment lost 1 base and the V segment lost 5 bases, leaving 5 bases of the junction unmatched. This CDR3 comprises 14 residues.

The chain is built from TRBV7-9 and TRBJ2-7; D perhaps matches TRBD2 (5 bases). This CDR3 comprises 14 residues. Germline loops: CDR1 SEHNR, CDR2 FQNEAQ (reference sequence). Deletions cut 5 bases from V and 0 bases from J, with 11 bases between. CDR3 sequence: CASSPPEVSYEQYF. As DNA, the CDR3 is TGTGCCAGCAGCCCCCCGGAGGTCTCCTACGAGCAGTACTTC.

The chain uses TRBV15 and TRBJ2-5, with D perhaps TRBD2 (6 bases). The V gene lost 4 bases and the J gene lost 5 bases, with 14 bases spanning the gap. The CDR3 has 14 amino acids. CDR1 and CDR2 from the germline V gene are LNHNV and YYDKDF (reference sequence). The CDR3 loop is CATSTRLGTETQYF. The CDR3 DNA follows: TGTGCCACCAGCACGAGACTAGGAACTGAGACCCAGTACTTC. The whole variable domain, remainder taken from reference TRBV15 and TRBJ2-5, is DAMVIQNPRYQVTQFGKPVTLSCSQTLNHNVMYWYQQKSSQAPKLLFHYYDKDFNNEADTPDNFQSRRPNTSFCFLDIRSPGLGDTAMYLCATSTRLGTETQYFGPGTRLLVL.

V gene TRBV6-2 or TRBV6-3 combines with J gene TRBJ1-2, with D unresolved. The germline V gene encodes CDR1 MNHEY and CDR2 SVGEGT. Between the trimmed V and J ends, which lost 2 bases and 6 bases, there was a span of 10 bases. The CDR3 spans 13 residues. The CDR3 region has the DNA TGTGCCAGCAGTTACGGATCCTATGATGGCTACACCTTC. Translating it yields CASSYGSYDGYTF.

The chain carries TRBV14 and TRBJ2-4; 11 positions match TRBD1. The CDR3 extends over 16 amino acids. Germline loops: CDR1 SGHDN, CDR2 FVKESK. J lost 2 bases, V lost 4 bases, and 4 bases had no gene match. The CDR3 nucleotides are TGTGCCAGCAGCCGAGGACAGGGGGCTTCCAAAAACATTCAGTACTTC. Residues: CASSRGQGASKNIQYF.

This clonotype was counted ten times or more. The chain employs TRBV7-9 and TRBJ2-7; TRBD1 aligns across 10 bases. The CDR3 totals 14 residues. With 4 bases clipped from V and 7 bases from J, the junction kept 7 bases outside the gene matches. Germline values: CDR1 SEHNR, CDR2 FQNEAQ (reference sequence). The CDR3 nucleotides are TGTGCCAGCAGCTCCGAGGGACAGGGGTGGGAGCAGTACTTC. It specifies CASSSEGQGWEQYF.

This clonotype was seen a handful of times. This chain joins TRBV29-1 and TRBJ2-1; unclear D gene. CDR1 and CDR2 (germline): SQVTM, ANQGSEA. Between the trimmed V and J ends, which lost 4 bases and 5 bases, there was a span of 9 bases. CDR3 size: 12 residues. Here the CDR3 reads CSVVQPHNEQFF. The CDR3 DNA sequence: TGCAGCGTTGTACAGCCCCACAATGAGCAGTTCTTC.

This chain uses TRBV12-3 or TRBV12-4 with TRBJ1-2, with 8 bases fitting TRBD1. This CDR3 region has 15 residues. The ends lost 5 bases at V and 3 bases at J; junction bases unmatched: 8. This chain's CDR3 is CASSPRDRLYYGYTF. The CDR3, as DNA: TGTGCCAGCAGTCCCCGGGACAGGCTCTACTATGGCTACACCTTC.

This clonotype has just a few counts. The V and J genes are TRBV7-9 and TRBJ2-2; D is unclear. This CDR3 has 15 residues. Germline CDR1 and CDR2: SEHNR and FQNEAQ (reference sequence). Deletions cut 1 base from V and 0 bases from J, with 6 bases between. CDR3 protein: CASSLVRSNTGELFF. The CDR3 nucleotides are TGTGCCAGCAGCTTAGTGAGATCGAACACCGGGGAGCTGTTTTTT.

The genes are TRBV20-1 and TRBJ1-5; D call uncertain. Germline V lookup: CDR1 DFQATT, CDR2 SNEGSKA (reference sequence). The CDR3 is 12 residues long. The V end was cut by 5 bases, the J end by 7 bases, with 12 bases between. DNA of the CDR3: TGCAGTGCTTCTCCCTACGGCCAGCCCCAGCATTTT. Translating it yields CSASPYGQPQHF.

This clonotype showed up just a few times. The CDR3 sequence is CASSGGTSSADTQYF. CDR3 DNA sequence: TGTGCCAGCAGTGGGGGGACTAGCTCCGCAGATACGCAGTATTTT. The chain is built from TRBV28 and TRBJ2-3, with 9 bases identical to TRBD2. Germline CDR1 reads MDHEN; CDR2 reads SYDVKM. Trimming at V came to 5 bases and at J to 4 bases, leaving 7 bases not matched to a gene. This CDR3 contains 15 residues.

This clonotype was counted once. The chain has TRBV5-6 and TRBJ2-4, with D unclear. The germline V and J ends were trimmed by 4 bases and 1 base, with 6 bases remaining between them. Germline V gives CDR1 SGHDT, CDR2 YYEEEE. The CDR3 totals 13 residues. For the CDR3, the DNA is TGTGCCAGCAGCCGCCCTGCCAAAAACATTCAGTACTTC. This gives the protein CASSRPAKNIQYF.

The V gene is TRBV20-1, the J gene TRBJ1-5; D is uncertain. The CDR3 contains 14 residues. The V end lost 3 bases, the J end lost 4 bases, and 13 bases lay between the germline ends. Germline lookup yields CDR1 DFQATT and CDR2 SNEGSKA (reference sequence). CDR3 sequence: CSASGPDPNQPQHF. As DNA, the CDR3 is TGCAGTGCTAGTGGGCCGGACCCTAATCAGCCCCAGCATTTT.

This sequence joins TRBV7-9 and TRBJ1-6; D not certain. V shed 1 base and J shed 10 bases, with 11 bases lying between them. Germline lookup yields CDR1 SEHNR and CDR2 FQNEAQ (reference sequence). The CDR3 has 14 amino acids. CDR3 sequence: CASSLGGPRSPLHF. For the CDR3, the DNA is TGTGCCAGCAGCTTAGGAGGCCCCAGGTCACCCCTCCACTTT.

This clonotype was seen ten or more times. This chain uses TRBV5-6 with TRBJ1-2; no firm D call. Per germline, CDR1 SGHDT and CDR2 YYEEEE. Deletions cut 4 bases from V and 8 bases from J, with 12 bases between. This CDR3 has 12 amino acids. CDR3 in amino acids: CASSRTGRGYTF. Written as DNA, the CDR3 is TGTGCCAGCAGCCGGACCGGACGGGGCTACACCTTC.